This T cell receptor beta chain was sequenced in a study of shared clonotypes between healthy human individuals. The CDR3 covers 15 residues. Between the trimmed V and J ends, which lost 5 bases and 4 bases, there was a span of 15 bases. CDR1 and CDR2 from the germline V gene are SNHLY and FYNNEI. The method was immunoSEQ multiplex PCR; TCRdb's version includes in-frame clones alone and lacks a portion of them. Of roughly 680,000 clones in the sample, over 55% were seen once. In this sample, this clone turned up a few times. Specimen: memory CD4+ T cells sorted from blood. The subset was: CD45RA-negative fraction. V and J are TRBV2 and TRBJ1-5; D not resolved. The receptor was isolated from a woman aged 30 to 39 in good health. DNA of the CDR3: TGTGCCAGCAGTCCCAAACTGCGTGGAAATCAGCCCCAGCATTTT. It translates to CASSPKLRGNQPQHF. The variable domain in full, with the rest retrieved from reference TRBV2 and TRBJ1-5, is EPEVTQTPSHQVTQMGQEVILRCVPISNHLYFYWYRQILGQKVEFLVSFYNNEISEKSEIFDDQFSVERPDGSNFTLKIRSTKLEDSAMYFCASSPKLRGNQPQHFGDGTRLSIL.